A selection of T cell receptor beta chains follows, all from one sample in a study of T-cell memory formation after mild COVID-19. TCRdb reprocessed the 5' RACE reads via MiXCR and lists one record per CDR3 protein. The sample consists of 95,000 to 110,000 distinct CDR3 sequences, about 15% of them appearing once. Sequencing was performed on PBMCs or a T cell subset sorted from them (not recorded which). The receptors were sampled from a man aged 18 to 30 who had mild COVID-19 (a few samples of this study predate the infection). Cell type and time point are not known. Both conserved end residues are part of each CDR3. The D gene is left open where the match is weak. Clone size is stated in some rows and not others, as once, few, many or a class when expanded.

DNA: TGTGCCAGCAGCTTGGGGGACACCTCAACTAATGAAAAACTGTTTTTT
CDR3: CASSLGDTSTNEKLFF
D: .
V: TRBV7-9
J: TRBJ1-4
size: .

DNA: TGTGCCAGCAGCAAAACTGGGACTAGCGGGGGGTACAATGAGCAGTTCTTC
CDR3: CASSKTGTSGGYNEQFF
D: TRBD2
V: TRBV9
J: TRBJ2-1
size: .

DNA: TGTGCCAGCAGCTTAATGATCAGGGCCCAAGAGACCCAGTACTTC
CDR3: CASSLMIRAQETQYF
D: .
V: TRBV7-2
J: TRBJ2-5
size: .

DNA: TGTGCCAGCAGCTTGGTCTCCCGGGGGGCCTCCCCCTACAATGAGCAGTTCTTC
CDR3: CASSLVSRGASPYNEQFF
D: .
V: TRBV7-2
J: TRBJ2-1
size: few

DNA: TGCAGCGTTGACCCGACAGGGGGGATGGAGACCCAGTACTTC
CDR3: CSVDPTGGMETQYF
D: TRBD1
V: TRBV29-1
J: TRBJ2-5
size: few

DNA: TGCAGTTTTAGCGGGGCGTACGGCGGATACAATGAGCAGTTCTTC
CDR3: CSFSGAYGGYNEQFF
D: TRBD2
V: TRBV20-1
J: TRBJ2-1
size: .

DNA: TGTGCCAGCAGCGCGACGACAGGGGGCTACGGCGATGAGCAGTTCTTC
CDR3: CASSATTGGYGDEQFF
D: TRBD1
V: TRBV7-9
J: TRBJ2-1
size: .

DNA: TGTGCCAGCAGTTATACGGCAGGGGTGGCCAAAAACATTCAGTACTTC
CDR3: CASSYTAGVAKNIQYF
D: .
V: TRBV6-2/TRBV6-3
J: TRBJ2-4
size: many

DNA: TGTGCCATCAGTGAGAGTGGGAGGGGACTTGGCACAGATACGCAGTATTTT
CDR3: CAISESGRGLGTDTQYF
D: TRBD2
V: TRBV10-3
J: TRBJ2-3
size: .

DNA: TGTGGCTCTACCTTCCGGTTGAACACTGAAGCTTTCTTT
CDR3: CGSTFRLNTEAFF
D: .
V: TRBV19
J: TRBJ1-1
size: many

DNA: TGCAGTTCTAGTCCGGGGGTGGGAGGCCAAGAGACCCAGTACTTC
CDR3: CSSSPGVGGQETQYF
D: .
V: TRBV20-1
J: TRBJ2-5
size: .

DNA: TGTGCCAGCAGTGAAACCTATCCCGGGACAGGGTTCCGAGATACGCAGTATTTT
CDR3: CASSETYPGTGFRDTQYF
D: TRBD1
V: TRBV25-1
J: TRBJ2-3
size: few

DNA: TGTGCCAGCAGCTCCGGCGGGGGTCCCCAGGCAGATACGCAGTATTTT
CDR3: CASSSGGGPQADTQYF
D: TRBD2
V: TRBV7-9
J: TRBJ2-3
size: .

DNA: TGTGCCAGCAGTGAACCTTGGGGGTACAATCAGCCCCAGCATTTT
CDR3: CASSEPWGYNQPQHF
D: .
V: TRBV6-1
J: TRBJ1-5
size: .

DNA: TGTGCCAGCAGTTATGGGGGGGCCCATTCCGAGGACACCATATATTTT
CDR3: CASSYGGAHSEDTIYF
D: .
V: TRBV6-6
J: TRBJ1-3
size: .

DNA: TGCAGCGTTGGGGATGTCTTCTTT
CDR3: CSVGDVFF
D: .
V: TRBV29-1
J: TRBJ1-1
size: .

DNA: TGTGCCAGTACCAGCGGGGGGTACTACAATGAGCAGTTCTTC
CDR3: CASTSGGYYNEQFF
D: TRBD2
V: TRBV19
J: TRBJ2-1
size: .

DNA: TGCAGCGTGTGTTTTCGGGGGCAGGGAGATACGCAGTATTTT
CDR3: CSVCFRGQGDTQYF
D: .
V: TRBV29-1
J: TRBJ2-3
size: many

DNA: TGCGCCAGCAGCCAAGCCCCCGATCAGCCCCAGCATTTT
CDR3: CASSQAPDQPQHF
D: .
V: TRBV4-1
J: TRBJ1-5
size: few

DNA: TGCAGCGTTGAGGAGGGGGCGCGCACTGAAGCTTTCTTT
CDR3: CSVEEGARTEAFF
D: TRBD1
V: TRBV29-1
J: TRBJ1-1
size: .

DNA: TGTGCCAGCAGGGGAGGACGGGACTACTATGGCTACACCTTC
CDR3: CASRGGRDYYGYTF
D: .
V: TRBV6-1
J: TRBJ1-2
size: few

DNA: TGCGCCAGCAGCCAGGCTCTCCACCCCTACAATGAGCAGTTCTTC
CDR3: CASSQALHPYNEQFF
D: .
V: TRBV4-1
J: TRBJ2-1
size: .

DNA: TGTGCCAGCAGTTTTTCGACAGTAGCCGGGGAGCTGTTTTTT
CDR3: CASSFSTVAGELFF
D: .
V: TRBV12-3/TRBV12-4
J: TRBJ2-2
size: .

DNA: TGCGCCAGCAGCCGGGAACTCGGACTTAATGAAAAACTGTTTTTT
CDR3: CASSRELGLNEKLFF
D: .
V: TRBV4-1
J: TRBJ1-4
size: few

DNA: TGCAGTGCAGGGGGCCTGAACACCGGGGAGCTGTTTTTT
CDR3: CSAGGLNTGELFF
D: TRBD1
V: TRBV20-1
J: TRBJ2-2
size: few

DNA: TGCAGCGTTGAAGATGTCCGCAGGGCCAATGAGCAGTTCTTC
CDR3: CSVEDVRRANEQFF
D: .
V: TRBV29-1
J: TRBJ2-1
size: .

DNA: TGTGCCAGCAGCGGCCGACTAGCGGGTTCGCAGTATTTT
CDR3: CASSGRLAGSQYF
D: TRBD2
V: TRBV11-3
J: TRBJ2-3
size: few

DNA: TGTGCCTGGGAGCTTATAGCGGGCGGGGGCACTGAAGCTTTCTTT
CDR3: CAWELIAGGGTEAFF
D: .
V: TRBV30
J: TRBJ1-1
size: few

DNA: TGTGCCAGCAGTTTACCCGGAGAGGGCACCGGGGAGCTGTTTTTT
CDR3: CASSLPGEGTGELFF
D: .
V: TRBV12-3/TRBV12-4
J: TRBJ2-2
size: few

DNA: TGCAGTGCTGCCCAGGGGGATGTCGCTGAAGCTTTCTTT
CDR3: CSAAQGDVAEAFF
D: TRBD1
V: TRBV20-1
J: TRBJ1-1
size: few

DNA: TGCGCCAGCAGCCCGCCCGGTTTAGATGGCTACACCTTC
CDR3: CASSPPGLDGYTF
D: .
V: TRBV5-1
J: TRBJ1-2
size: few